The 8 T cell receptor beta chains below come from one sample, sequenced in a study of blood T cell repertoires in COVID-19. This table comes from immunoSEQ multiplex PCR, and its TCRdb copy is limited to in-frame clones, with some not included. The table includes 95,000 to 150,000 clones, 80% to 90% detected once. The sequencing sample was made of peripheral blood. The receptor set was obtained from a man aged 40-55 years with acute or convalescent COVID-19.

The rearrangement links TRBV19 to TRBJ1-3; no clear D gene. The CDR3 length is 14 residues. Germline V gene lookup returns CDR1 LNHDA and CDR2 SQIVND (reference sequence). V was pared by 7 bases and J by 0 bases, with 10 bases between. The CDR3 sequence: CASTRGSSGNTIYF. The CDR3 DNA sequence: TGTGCCAGTACCCGAGGGTCCTCTGGAAACACCATATATTTT.

The J gene is TRBJ2-5, the V gene TRBV5-1; the match to TRBD2 covers 8 bases. The junction had 5 bases not matched to a gene; V was cut back by 2 bases and J by 5 bases. The germline V gene encodes CDR1 SGHRS and CDR2 YFSETQ. This CDR3 spans 14 amino acids. CDR3 DNA sequence: TGCGCCAGCAGCTTCCGAGCGGGAGCCGAGACCCAGTACTTC. It codes for CASSFRAGAETQYF.

This chain links TRBV4-3 with TRBJ1-2; 9 bases align to TRBD1. The CDR3 spans 16 residues. The trim removed 0 bases at V and 3 bases at J, leaving 5 bases unmatched. The germline V gene has CDR1 LGHNA and CDR2 YSLEER. The CDR3 loop is CASSQDGTGKDYGYTF. The DNA of the CDR3 is TGCGCCAGCAGCCAAGATGGGACAGGGAAGGACTATGGCTACACCTTC.

This clone was counted only a few times. The V and J genes are TRBV11-2 and TRBJ1-5; unclear D gene. Between the trimmed V and J ends, which lost 0 bases and 5 bases, there was a span of 5 bases. The CDR3 spans 13 residues. CDR1 is SGHAT, CDR2 FQNNGV, per germline. In DNA, the CDR3 is TGTGCCAGCAGCTTAGAAATCGATCAGCCCCAGCATTTT. Translated: CASSLEIDQPQHF. Full variable domain (outside the CDR3, taken from reference TRBV11-2 and TRBJ1-5): EAGVAQSPRYKIIEKRQSVAFWCNPISGHATLYWYQQILGQGPKLLIQFQNNGVVDDSQLPKDRFSAERLKGVDSTLKIQPAKLEDSAVYLCASSLEIDQPQHFGDGTRLSIL.

V is TRBV19 and J is TRBJ2-6; the D gene is possibly TRBD1 (5 bases). This CDR3 has 17 residues. Germline-derived CDR1 and CDR2 are LNHDA and SQIVND (reference sequence). Trimming cost V 3 bases and J 0 bases, with 12 bases left between them. For the CDR3, the DNA is TGTGCCAGTAGTATCAGGGTTGGAAGCTCTGGGGCCAACGTCCTGACTTTC. It codes for CASSIRVGSSGANVLTF.

The CDR3 region is CASSGPGGDSSPLHF. The CDR3 DNA reads TGCGCCAGCAGCGGCCCAGGGGGAGATAGTTCACCCCTCCACTTT. This sequence joins TRBV5-1 and TRBJ1-6; 7 bases align to TRBD1. This CDR3 contains 15 residues. Germline values: CDR1 SGHRS, CDR2 YFSETQ. The V segment lost 4 bases and the J segment 9 bases; nucleotides outside the gene matches: 10.

The chain is built from TRBV19 and TRBJ1-5; TRBD1 matches at 8 bases. J was trimmed by 8 bases and V by 4 bases; bases with no gene match: 7. Germline loops: CDR1 LNHDA, CDR2 SQIVND (reference sequence). The CDR3 is 14 amino acids. CDR3 coding DNA: TGTGCCAGTAGTAGACAGGGGATAGGAGAGCCCCAGCATTTT. Translated: CASSRQGIGEPQHF.

The chain carries TRBV29-1 and TRBJ2-5, with 8 bases fitting TRBD2. Germline assignment: CDR1 SQVTM and CDR2 ANQGSEA. The CDR3 loop spans 12 amino acids. Trimming removed 1 base from V and 6 bases from J; junction bases left unmatched: 1. CDR3 sequence: CSVEASGQTQYF. CDR3 sequence (DNA): TGCAGCGTTGAAGCTAGCGGGCAGACCCAGTACTTC.